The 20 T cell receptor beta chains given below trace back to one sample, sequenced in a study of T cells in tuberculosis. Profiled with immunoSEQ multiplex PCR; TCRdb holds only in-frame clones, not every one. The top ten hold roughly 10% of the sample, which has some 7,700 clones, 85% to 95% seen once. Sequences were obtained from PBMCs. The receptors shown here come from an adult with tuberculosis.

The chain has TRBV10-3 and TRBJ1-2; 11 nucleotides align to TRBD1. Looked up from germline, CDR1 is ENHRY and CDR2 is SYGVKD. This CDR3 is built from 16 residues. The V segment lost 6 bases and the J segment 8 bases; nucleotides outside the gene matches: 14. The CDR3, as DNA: TGTGCCATCAGGGACACCCTCGGACAGGGGGCGAGCGGCTACACCTTC. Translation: CAIRDTLGQGASGYTF.

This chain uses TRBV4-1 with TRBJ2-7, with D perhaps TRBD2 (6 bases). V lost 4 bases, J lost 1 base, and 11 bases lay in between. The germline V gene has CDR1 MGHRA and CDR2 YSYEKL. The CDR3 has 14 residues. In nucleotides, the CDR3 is TGCGCCAGCAGCCGGGGACTGTTTTCCTACGAGCAGTACTTC. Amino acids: CASSRGLFSYEQYF.

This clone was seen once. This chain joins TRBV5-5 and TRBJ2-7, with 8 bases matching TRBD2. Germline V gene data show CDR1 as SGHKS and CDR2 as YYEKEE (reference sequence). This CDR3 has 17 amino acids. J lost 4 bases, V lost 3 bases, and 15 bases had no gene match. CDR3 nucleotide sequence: TGTGCCAGCAGCTCTCAACTAGCGAGCGGGAGTCAGTACGAGCAGTACTTC. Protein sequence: CASSSQLASGSQYEQYF.

Here the CDR3 reads CASSDRAGGNNEQFF. In DNA, the CDR3 is TGTGCCAGCAGTGACCGGGCGGGGGGGAACAATGAGCAGTTCTTC. This chain joins TRBV6-4 and TRBJ2-1; 9 nucleotides match TRBD2. Germline V CDR1 and CDR2: MRHNA, SNTAGT. J gave up 5 bases and V 2 bases, and 4 bases lay outside the gene matches. This CDR3 region has 15 residues.

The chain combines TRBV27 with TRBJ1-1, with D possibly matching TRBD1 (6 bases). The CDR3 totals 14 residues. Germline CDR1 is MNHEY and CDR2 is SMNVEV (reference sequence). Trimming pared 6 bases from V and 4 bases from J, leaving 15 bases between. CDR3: CASSRPGGGTEAFF. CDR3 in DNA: TGTGCCAGCAGCCGCCCGGGAGGGGGCACTGAAGCTTTCTTT.

CDR3 protein: CASTTTTRGSNEQFF. CDR3 sequence (DNA): TGTGCCAGCACCACAACTACGCGGGGAAGCAATGAGCAGTTCTTC. V gene TRBV6-6 combines with J gene TRBJ2-1; tentatively, D is TRBD2 (6 bases). The CDR3 loop spans 15 amino acids. Trimming stripped 7 bases from V and 6 bases from J, with 19 bases between. The germline V gene encodes CDR1 MNHNY and CDR2 SVGAGI (reference sequence).

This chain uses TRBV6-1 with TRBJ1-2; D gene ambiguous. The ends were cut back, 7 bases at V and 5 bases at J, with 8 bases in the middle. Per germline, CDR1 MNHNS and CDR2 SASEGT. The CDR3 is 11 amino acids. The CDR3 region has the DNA TGTGCCAGCACTAGAGGGTATGGCTACACCTTC. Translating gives CASTRGYGYTF.

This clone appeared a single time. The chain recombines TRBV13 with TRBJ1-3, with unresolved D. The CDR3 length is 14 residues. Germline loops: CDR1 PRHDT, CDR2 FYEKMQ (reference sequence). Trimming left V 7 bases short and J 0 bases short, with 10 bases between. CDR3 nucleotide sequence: TGTGCCAGCATAGAGGGAGGCTCTGGAAACACCATATATTTT. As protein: CASIEGGSGNTIYF.

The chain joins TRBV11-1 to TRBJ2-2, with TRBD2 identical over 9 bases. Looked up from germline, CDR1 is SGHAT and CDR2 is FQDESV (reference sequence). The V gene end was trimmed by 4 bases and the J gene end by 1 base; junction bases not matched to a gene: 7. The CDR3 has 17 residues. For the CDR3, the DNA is TGTGCCAGCAGCTCTCGGTCTAGCGGGAAGAACACCGGGGAGCTGTTTTTT. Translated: CASSSRSSGKNTGELFF. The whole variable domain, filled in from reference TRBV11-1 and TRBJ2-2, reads EAEVAQSPRYKITEKSQAVAFWCDPISGHATLYWYRQILGQGPELLVQFQDESVVDDSQLPKDRFSAERLKGVDSTLKIQPAELGDSAMYLCASSSRSSGKNTGELFFGEGSRLTVL.

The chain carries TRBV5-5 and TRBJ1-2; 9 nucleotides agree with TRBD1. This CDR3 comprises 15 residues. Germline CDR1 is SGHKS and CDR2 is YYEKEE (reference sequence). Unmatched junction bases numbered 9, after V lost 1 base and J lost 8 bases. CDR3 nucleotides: TGTGCCAGCAGCTTGTATGACAGGGGGATCGGAGGCTACACCTTC. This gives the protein CASSLYDRGIGGYTF.

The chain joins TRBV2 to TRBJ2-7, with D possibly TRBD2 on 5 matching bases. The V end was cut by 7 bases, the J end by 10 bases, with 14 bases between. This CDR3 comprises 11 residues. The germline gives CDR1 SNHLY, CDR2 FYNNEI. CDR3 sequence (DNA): TGTGCCAGCATGAGGGAGCCTCCACAGTACTTC. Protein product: CASMREPPQYF.

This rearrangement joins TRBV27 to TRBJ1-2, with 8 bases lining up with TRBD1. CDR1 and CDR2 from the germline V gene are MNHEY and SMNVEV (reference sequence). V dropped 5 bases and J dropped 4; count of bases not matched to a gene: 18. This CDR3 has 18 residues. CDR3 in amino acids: CASSPAGRGRVLGYGYTF. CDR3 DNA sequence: TGTGCCAGCAGTCCGGCGGGCAGGGGGCGCGTTTTGGGCTATGGCTACACCTTC.

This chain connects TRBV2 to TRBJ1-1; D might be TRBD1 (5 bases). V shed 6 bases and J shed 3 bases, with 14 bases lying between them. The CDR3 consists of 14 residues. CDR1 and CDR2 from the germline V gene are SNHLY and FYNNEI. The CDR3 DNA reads TGTGCCAGCAGGCGACAGACAGAACACACTGAAGCTTTCTTT. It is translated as CASRRQTEHTEAFF.

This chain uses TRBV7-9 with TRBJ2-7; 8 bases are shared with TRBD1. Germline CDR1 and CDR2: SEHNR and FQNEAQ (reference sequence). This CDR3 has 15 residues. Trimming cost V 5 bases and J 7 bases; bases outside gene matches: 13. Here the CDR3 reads CASSENRGFLLEQYF. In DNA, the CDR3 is TGTGCCAGCAGCGAAAACAGGGGGTTCCTACTAGAGCAGTACTTC.

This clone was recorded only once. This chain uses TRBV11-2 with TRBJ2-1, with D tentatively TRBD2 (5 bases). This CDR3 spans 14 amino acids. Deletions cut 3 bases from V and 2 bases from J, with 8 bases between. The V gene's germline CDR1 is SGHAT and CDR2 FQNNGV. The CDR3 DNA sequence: TGTGCCAGCAGCTTCTCCGGGACCTACAATGAGCAGTTCTTC. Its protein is CASSFSGTYNEQFF.

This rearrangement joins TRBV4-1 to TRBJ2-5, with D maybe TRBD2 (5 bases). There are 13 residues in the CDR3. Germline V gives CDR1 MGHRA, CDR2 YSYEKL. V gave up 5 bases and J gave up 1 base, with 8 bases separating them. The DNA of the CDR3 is TGCGCCAGCAGCTTACGGGGCCAAGAGACCCAGTACTTC. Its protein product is CASSLRGQETQYF.

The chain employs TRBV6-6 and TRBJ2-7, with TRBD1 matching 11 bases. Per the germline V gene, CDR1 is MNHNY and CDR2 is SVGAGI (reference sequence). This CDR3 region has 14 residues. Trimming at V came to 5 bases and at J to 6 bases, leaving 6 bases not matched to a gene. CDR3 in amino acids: CASSRRDRGAEQYF. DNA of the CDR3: TGTGCCAGCAGTCGCCGGGACAGGGGGGCCGAGCAGTACTTC.

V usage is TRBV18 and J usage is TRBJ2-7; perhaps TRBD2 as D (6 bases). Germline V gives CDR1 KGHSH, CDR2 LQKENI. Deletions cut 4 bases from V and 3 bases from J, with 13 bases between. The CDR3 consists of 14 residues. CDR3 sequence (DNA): TGTGCCAGCTCACGAGATCGGGGACTCTACGAGCAGTACTTC. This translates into CASSRDRGLYEQYF.

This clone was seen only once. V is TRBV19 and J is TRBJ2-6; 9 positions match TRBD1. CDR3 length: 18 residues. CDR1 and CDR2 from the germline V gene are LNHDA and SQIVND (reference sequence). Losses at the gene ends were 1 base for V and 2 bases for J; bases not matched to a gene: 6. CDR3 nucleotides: TGTGCCAGTAGTATAGCGGGACAGGGAATGACTGGGGCCAACGTCCTGACTTTC. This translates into CASSIAGQGMTGANVLTF.

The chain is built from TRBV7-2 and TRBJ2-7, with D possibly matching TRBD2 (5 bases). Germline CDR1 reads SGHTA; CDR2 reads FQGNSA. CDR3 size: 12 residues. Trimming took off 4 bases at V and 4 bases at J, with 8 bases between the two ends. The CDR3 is CASSSSRYEQYF. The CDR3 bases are TGTGCCAGCAGCTCTAGCAGATACGAGCAGTACTTC.